What follows are 25 T cell receptor beta chains derived from one specimen sequenced in a study of cytomegalovirus exposure and HLA in healthy donors. PCR involved 60 Vbeta and 13 Jbeta primers. Libraries were prepared by immunoSEQ multiplex PCR; TCRdb keeps only in-frame clonotypes and omits some of them. The sample lists about 240,000 clones; roughly four fifths were seen once. The sequencing input was PBMCs. These receptors were collected from a woman aged 55-75 years in good health and CMV-seropositive.

There are a few counts of this clone. V and J are TRBV5-6 and TRBJ2-1; D is perhaps TRBD2 (6 bases). Trimming took off 1 base at V and 4 bases at J, with 15 bases between the two ends. Germline V gives CDR1 SGHDT, CDR2 YYEEEE. The CDR3 length is 16 residues. CDR3 nucleotide sequence: TGTGCCAGCAGCTTGCCGGGCCTAGCGTCTTACAATGAGCAGTTCTTC. This encodes CASSLPGLASYNEQFF.

The chain combines TRBV29-1 with TRBJ1-3, with 12 positions matching TRBD1. V dropped 4 bases and J dropped 4; count of bases not matched to a gene: 5. The CDR3 contains 15 residues. The germline CDR1 and CDR2 sequences are SQVTM and ANQGSEA. CDR3 nucleotide sequence: TGCAGCGTTGTCCGGGACAGGGGGCTAGGAAACACCATATATTTT. Encoded protein: CSVVRDRGLGNTIYF.

This chain joins TRBV29-1 and TRBJ2-2; TRBD1 matches 8 bases. Germline assignment: CDR1 SQVTM and CDR2 ANQGSEA. There are 15 residues in the CDR3. With V trimmed by 1 base and J by 0 bases, 1 base remained unmatched. CDR3 DNA sequence: TGCAGCGTTGAAGCGGACAGGGCGAACACCGGGGAGCTGTTTTTT. Its translation is CSVEADRANTGELFF.

This clone has just one count. The chain employs TRBV9 and TRBJ2-7, with D uncertain. The CDR3 totals 16 residues. Trimming stripped 4 bases from V and 0 bases from J, with 17 bases between. Germline lookup yields CDR1 SGDLS and CDR2 YYNGEE. The CDR3 coding sequence is TGTGCCAGCAGCCCTCCCGACTCAGACCTCTCCTACGAGCAGTACTTC. It translates to CASSPPDSDLSYEQYF.

The V gene is TRBV10-2, the J gene TRBJ2-3; a possible D gene is TRBD1 (5 bases). CDR1 WSHSY and CDR2 SAAADI come from the germline V gene. Trimming left V 5 bases short and J 0 bases short, with 9 bases between. The CDR3 totals 14 residues. CDR3 coding DNA: TGCGCCAGCAGTCAGGGATTCAGCACAGATACGCAGTATTTT. Translating gives CASSQGFSTDTQYF.

This chain joins TRBV5-4 and TRBJ2-1; TRBD2 matches 7 bases. V trimming: 2 bases; J trimming: 5 bases; junction bases outside the gene matches: 10. The CDR3 loop spans 16 amino acids. The germline CDR1 and CDR2 sequences are SGHNT and YYREEE (reference sequence). Here the CDR3 DNA reads TGTGCCAGCAGCTTTCTCCTAGCGGTTTCCCACAATGAGCAGTTCTTC. As protein: CASSFLLAVSHNEQFF.

J is TRBJ2-5 and V is TRBV28, with unresolved D. Germline CDR1 is MDHEN and CDR2 is SYDVKM. The length of the CDR3 is 13 residues. Trimming removed 3 bases at V and 5 bases at J, with 10 bases between. CDR3 coding DNA: TGTGCCAGCAGTTTTAGAGTGCCCGAGACCCAGTACTTC. This gives the protein CASSFRVPETQYF.

The chain links TRBV10-1 to TRBJ1-2; no clear D. The V gene's germline CDR1 is WNHNN and CDR2 SYGVQD (reference sequence). CDR3 length equals 11 residues. Trimming removed 8 bases at V and 7 bases at J, with 11 bases between. In DNA, the CDR3 is TGCGCCAGCGAAGAATCCGGTGGCTACACCTTC. Translated: CASEESGGYTF.

A note on this clone: One end of the junction does not line up with germline, which may come from a read error. The chain combines TRBV2 with TRBJ1-3, with unresolved D. Germline CDR1 reads SNHLY; CDR2 reads FYNNEI. This CDR3 is built from 14 residues. The CDR3 spells CAGSLGSSGNTIYF. The CDR3 DNA follows: TGTGCCGGCAGCCTGGGCTCCTCTGGAAACACCATATATTTT.

The chain carries TRBV9 and TRBJ2-2; perhaps TRBD2 as D (6 bases). Germline V gene data show CDR1 as SGDLS and CDR2 as YYNGEE. Trimming took 3 bases from V and 10 from J, leaving 22 bases between them. The CDR3 has 16 amino acids. The CDR3 protein is CASSGPLWEARSELFF. The DNA of the CDR3 is TGTGCCAGCAGCGGTCCACTCTGGGAGGCTCGATCGGAGCTGTTTTTT. Full variable domain (rest looked up from reference TRBV9 and TRBJ2-2): DSGVTQTPKHLITATGQRVTLRCSPRSGDLSVYWYQQSLDQGLQFLIQYYNGEERAKGNILERFSAQQFPDLHSELNLSSLELGDSALYFCASSGPLWEARSELFFGEGSRLTVL.

This chain connects TRBV27 to TRBJ2-7; 10 bases fit TRBD2. CDR1 MNHEY and CDR2 SMNVEV come from the germline V gene (reference sequence). The CDR3 is 14 amino acids. Trimming at V came to 3 bases and at J to 4 bases, leaving 3 bases not matched to a gene. As DNA, the CDR3 is TGTGCCAGCAGTTTCAAGCGGGAGGGGTACGAGCAGTACTTC. Translation gives CASSFKREGYEQYF.

The chain recombines TRBV10-3 with TRBJ1-1, with D perhaps TRBD1 (6 bases). The CDR3 is made up of 13 amino acids. Germline V CDR1 and CDR2: ENHRY, SYGVKD. Trimming took off 5 bases at V and 10 bases at J, with 17 bases between the two ends. The CDR3 is CAISQHREVGAFF. The CDR3 bases are TGTGCCATCAGTCAACACAGGGAAGTAGGAGCTTTCTTT.

The J gene is TRBJ2-7, the V gene TRBV6-1, with 11 bases fitting TRBD2. Looked up from germline, CDR1 is MNHNS and CDR2 is SASEGT. The CDR3 loop spans 14 amino acids. Trimming at V came to 5 bases and at J to 5 bases, leaving 5 bases not matched to a gene. In DNA form, the CDR3 reads TGTGCCAGCAGTTTCACTAGCGGGAGCCACGAGCAGTACTTC. This sequence encodes CASSFTSGSHEQYF.

The chain joins TRBV27 to TRBJ2-3; 12 bases align to TRBD1. Per germline, CDR1 MNHEY and CDR2 SMNVEV (reference sequence). J gave up 6 bases and V 5 bases, and 6 bases lay outside the gene matches. The CDR3 covers 15 residues. The CDR3 nucleotides read TGTGCCAGCAGTCCCGGGACAGGGGGCGAGGATACGCAGTATTTT. Residues: CASSPGTGGEDTQYF.

V is TRBV18 and J is TRBJ2-7; D uncertain. This CDR3 spans 16 amino acids. From germline, CDR1 is KGHSH and CDR2 LQKENI. Trimming removed 5 bases at V and 2 bases at J, with 19 bases between. The CDR3 DNA reads as TGTGCCAGCTCAGTCTCTTTTTATAGTGGAGCCTACGAGCAGTACTTC. Translation: CASSVSFYSGAYEQYF.

DNA for the CDR3: TGTGCCATCAGCCCCTCCTATGGCTACACCTTC. Its translation is CAISPSYGYTF. The rearrangement links TRBV10-3 to TRBJ1-2; D uncertain. Between the trimmed V and J ends, which lost 6 bases and 4 bases, there was a span of 6 bases. This CDR3 is built from 11 residues. In germline, CDR1 is ENHRY, CDR2 SYGVKD.

This rearrangement joins TRBV7-2 to TRBJ2-1; possible D gene TRBD2, 6 bases. The germline CDR1 and CDR2 sequences are SGHTA and FQGNSA. Trimming took off 1 base at V and 9 bases at J, with 19 bases between the two ends. There are 16 residues in the CDR3. CDR3 amino acids: CASSLDELGRSGEQFF. In nucleotides, the CDR3 is TGTGCCAGCAGCTTAGACGAGTTAGGGAGGTCCGGTGAGCAGTTCTTC.

The rearrangement joins TRBV21-1 to TRBJ1-2; no check of the table's D call, TRBD1, against the DNA was made. TRBV21-1 constitutes a pseudogene. This CDR3 has 16 amino acids. The CDR3: CASSKVSRQGADGYTF. Here the CDR3 DNA reads TGTGCCAGCAGCAAAGTATCGAGACAGGGGGCGGATGGCTACACCTTC.

This clone turned up a few times. The genes are TRBV7-6 and TRBJ2-5; 12 positions match TRBD2. CDR1 and CDR2 (germline): SGHVS, FNYEAQ. The CDR3 covers 15 residues. V lost 4 bases to trimming and J lost 7 bases; unmatched junction nucleotides: 7. The DNA for the CDR3 is TGTGCCAGCAGCTACAGACTAGCGGGAGAAGGGACCCAGTACTTC. It codes for CASSYRLAGEGTQYF.

This clone was seen a few times. This chain uses TRBV13 with TRBJ1-1; a weak D match, TRBD1 (5 bases). This CDR3 comprises 13 residues. Trimming pared 4 bases from V and 4 bases from J, leaving 10 bases between. CDR1 and CDR2 from the germline V gene are PRHDT and FYEKMQ (reference sequence). CDR3 sequence (DNA): TGTGCCAGCAGCTCCGGGGGTACCACTGAAGCTTTCTTT. Translated, it gives CASSSGGTTEAFF.

This rearrangement joins TRBV6-5 to TRBJ2-1; the match to TRBD2 covers 8 bases. CDR3 length: 16 residues. V lost 0 bases and J lost 4; bases outside the gene matches: 5. Germline V gives CDR1 MNHEY, CDR2 SVGAGI. The CDR3 region is CASSYSSSGGYNEQFF. CDR3 coding DNA: TGTGCCAGCAGTTACTCGAGTTCGGGGGGGTACAATGAGCAGTTCTTC.

The chain couples TRBV4-1 to TRBJ2-5; 8 bases are a match to TRBD2. Gene TRBJ2-7 matches the end of the DNA better, so the J call may be wrong. The CDR3 is 16 residues long. Germline CDR1 and CDR2: MGHRA and YSYEKL. The CDR3 region is CASSQDSTSGYYEQYF. The CDR3 DNA is TGCGCCAGCAGCCAAGATTCAACTAGCGGATACTACGAGCAGTACTTC.

The rearrangement joins TRBV7-2 to TRBJ2-5, with 7 bases lining up with TRBD1. The CDR3 runs to 13 residues. J gave up 7 bases and V 1 base, and 3 bases lay outside the gene matches. CDR1 is SGHTA and CDR2 is FQGNSA in the germline V gene. CDR3 in amino acids: CASSLDRGRTQYF. CDR3 bases: TGTGCCAGCAGCTTAGACAGGGGTAGGACCCAGTACTTC. Variable domain in full (rest from reference TRBV7-2 and TRBJ2-5): GAGVSQSPSNKVTEKGKDVELRCDPISGHTALYWYRQSLGQGLEFLIYFQGNSAPDKSGLPSDRFSAERTGGSVSTLTIQRTQQEDSAVYLCASSLDRGRTQYFGPGTRLLVL.

CDR3 residues: CASSIGTGELFF. The DNA for the CDR3 is TGCGCCAGCAGTATCGGCACCGGGGAGCTGTTTTTT. The J gene is TRBJ2-2, the V gene TRBV5-1; D unclear. This CDR3 region has 12 residues. Germline-derived CDR1 and CDR2 are SGHRS and YFSETQ. V lost 5 bases and J lost 4, with 6 bases in between.

The gene calls are TRBV27 and TRBJ2-7, with TRBD2 as a possible D gene (5 bases). Looked up from germline, CDR1 is MNHEY and CDR2 is SMNVEV (reference sequence). The CDR3 totals 13 residues. Trimming cost V 0 bases and J 5 bases, with 8 bases left between them. CDR3 protein: CASSLSEENEQYF. The CDR3 bases are TGTGCCAGCAGTTTATCGGAGGAGAACGAGCAGTACTTC.